This T cell receptor beta chain was obtained from a study of human T cells and chemical hapten exposure. This clonotype was seen repeatedly, ten times or more. A single record per CDR3 protein comes from TCRdb applying MiXCR to the RACE reads. This table has approximately 110,000 distinct CDR3 sequences, roughly 11% appearing once. Sample time point: patch test 1, 2 weeks after DPC sensitization. Treatment specified: therapeutic diphenylcyclopropenone sensitization with weekly scalp DPC. The CDR3 totals 13 residues. Between the trimmed V and J ends, which lost 8 bases and 5 bases, there was a span of 13 bases. Germline lookup yields CDR1 MNHEY and CDR2 SVGAGI.

The chain has TRBV6-5 and TRBJ2-1, with D possibly being TRBD1 or TRBD2 (6 bases each). The sample consisted of whole blood, taken in connection with sensitization to the hapten diphenylcyclopropenone (DPC). The TCR sequence derives from a woman aged 40 to 50 with alopecia areata. Some clones in this sample may be carry-over from other donors' samples. CDR3 bases: TGTGCCAGCCGACGGAGGGGGGACAATGAGCAGTTCTTC. Protein: CASRRRGDNEQFF.